The subject of this entry is one TCR beta chain. The antigen is not known. Sequencing used immunoSEQ multiplex PCR; TCRdb keeps in-frame clones, though not all of them. The sample lists roughly 98,000 clones, under 85% occurring once. Focal radiation was given together with CTLA-4 blockade (ipilimumab) to patients with chemo-refractory metastatic non-small-cell lung cancer. V lost 6 bases and J 3 bases, leaving 3 bases between the germline ends. The germline CDR1 and CDR2 sequences are MNHNS and SASEGT. The CDR3 contains 10 residues. The data belong to a study of radiotherapy plus CTLA-4 blockade in lung cancer. At the level of the study: 15% to 20% of enrolled patients responded objectively, and more than 25% had disease control.

Findings and limits, study-wide: Increased serum interferon-beta after radiation also reportedly predicted response strongly. Subsequent to radiotherapy plus ipilimumab, tumor-derived TCR clones underwent expansion in blood.

Sequences were derived from peripheral blood, sampled from a patient treated with radiotherapy plus ipilimumab. This receptor was identified in a human donor with non-small cell lung cancer that progressed on radiotherapy plus ipilimumab. V usage is TRBV6-1 and J usage is TRBJ2-7; D is ambiguous. This CDR3 reads CASSLYEQYF. CDR3 bases: TGTGCCAGCAGCCTCTACGAGCAGTACTTC.